The 32 T cell receptor beta chains given below trace back to one sample, sequenced in a study of blood T cell repertoires in COVID-19. Clones were read by immunoSEQ multiplex PCR, and TCRdb kept only the in-frame ones, dropping some. Among about 400,000 clones listed, around 87% were seen once. What was sequenced was PBMCs or T cells enriched from blood (not recorded which). The receptors shown here come from a woman between 45 and 65 years old who had recovered from COVID-19.

The chain combines TRBV29-1 with TRBJ2-7; D is possibly TRBD1 (6 bases). The germline V gene encodes CDR1 SQVTM and CDR2 ANQGSEA. With 4 bases removed from V and 3 bases from J, the gap between germline ends came to 7 bases. The CDR3 is made up of 11 amino acids. Written as DNA, the CDR3 is TGCAGCGTTGTACAGGGCTACGAGCAGTACTTC. Protein product: CSVVQGYEQYF.

Concerning this clone: The identical CDR3 is also encoded by other nucleotide sequences in the sample. The chain joins TRBV18 to TRBJ1-2, with D uncertain. There are 13 residues in the CDR3. With 3 bases removed from V and 4 bases from J, the gap between germline ends came to 9 bases. Per germline, CDR1 KGHSH and CDR2 LQKENI. For the CDR3, the DNA is TGTGCCAGCTCACCGCCGACAACCTATGGCTACACCTTC. Translation gives CASSPPTTYGYTF.

The chain recombines TRBV6-2 or TRBV6-3 with TRBJ2-2, with D perhaps TRBD2 (7 bases). CDR3 length: 16 amino acids. From germline, CDR1 is MNHEY and CDR2 SVGEGT. Trimming took 7 bases from V and 5 from J, leaving 20 bases between them. CDR3 nucleotide sequence: TGTGCCAGCAACCCCGCCGGCAGGGGAGGGACCGGGGAGCTGTTTTTT. It translates to CASNPAGRGGTGELFF.

The V and J genes are TRBV7-9 and TRBJ1-1; D remains ambiguous. The germline CDR1 and CDR2 sequences are SEHNR and FQNEAQ (reference sequence). With 5 bases removed from V and 4 bases from J, the gap between germline ends came to 17 bases. CDR3 size: 15 residues. The CDR3 sequence: CASSPGALMTTEAFF. The CDR3 DNA sequence: TGTGCCAGCAGCCCAGGCGCTCTTATGACCACTGAAGCTTTCTTT.

V gene TRBV6-5 combines with J gene TRBJ2-7; 9 bases map to TRBD2. CDR3 length: 13 residues. V gave up 7 bases and J gave up 2 bases; unmatched junction bases: 3. Germline assignment: CDR1 MNHEY and CDR2 SVGAGI. The CDR3 sequence is CASMVAGAYEQYF. In DNA form, the CDR3 reads TGTGCCAGCATGGTAGCGGGGGCCTACGAGCAGTACTTC.

V gene TRBV11-1 combines with J gene TRBJ1-1, with TRBD1 identical over 8 bases. V trimming: 4 bases; J trimming: 10 bases; junction bases outside the gene matches: 11. Germline lookup yields CDR1 SGHAT and CDR2 FQDESV (reference sequence). This CDR3 is built from 14 residues. The CDR3: CASSSDDRGFLAFF. The CDR3 bases are TGTGCCAGCAGCTCGGATGACAGGGGTTTTTTAGCTTTCTTT.

This rearrangement joins TRBV5-5 to TRBJ2-7; 7 bases are a match to TRBD1. Germline V gene data show CDR1 as SGHKS and CDR2 as YYEKEE (reference sequence). With V trimmed by 6 bases and J by 3 bases, 12 bases remained unmatched. There are 15 residues in the CDR3. The chain's CDR3 is CASTRTRDSFYEQYF. Written as DNA, the CDR3 is TGTGCCAGCACCCGGACACGGGACAGTTTCTACGAGCAGTACTTC.

The CDR3 bases are TGTGCCAGCAGCCGCCGTGACAGCAACTATGGCTACACCTTC. This codes for CASSRRDSNYGYTF. The rearrangement links TRBV6-2 or TRBV6-3 to TRBJ1-2; weak D call: TRBD1 (5 bases). CDR1 is MNHEY, CDR2 SVGEGT, per germline. V lost 6 bases, J lost 2 bases, and 13 bases lay in between. The CDR3 extends over 14 amino acids.

This sequence joins TRBV6-5 and TRBJ2-5; D is possibly TRBD2 (6 bases). Germline lookup yields CDR1 MNHEY and CDR2 SVGAGI. CDR3 size: 14 residues. The V end was cut by 6 bases, the J end by 0 bases, with 11 bases between. CDR3 amino acids: CASSAGTYQETQYF. CDR3 coding DNA: TGTGCCAGCAGCGCCGGGACTTACCAAGAGACCCAGTACTTC.

The CDR3 protein is CASSQDRGYNSPLHF. In DNA form, the CDR3 reads TGCGCCAGCAGCCAAGACCGGGGTTATAATTCACCCCTCCACTTT. The chain is built from TRBV4-3 and TRBJ1-6, with D unresolved. CDR1 and CDR2 from the germline V gene are LGHNA and YSLEER. The V gene lost 0 bases and the J gene lost 4 bases, with 7 bases spanning the gap. The CDR3 is made up of 15 amino acids.

The J gene is TRBJ1-4, the V gene TRBV2; no clear D. The germline CDR1 and CDR2 sequences are SNHLY and FYNNEI. Trimming took off 4 bases at V and 6 bases at J, with 3 bases between the two ends. This CDR3 region has 11 residues. In DNA, the CDR3 is TGTGCCAGCAGTGTATATGAAAAACTGTTTTTT. The encoded protein is CASSVYEKLFF.

The chain couples TRBV7-8 to TRBJ1-5; 7 bases match TRBD1. Trimming at V came to 5 bases and at J to 4 bases, leaving 8 bases not matched to a gene. The CDR3 loop spans 15 amino acids. Germline V gene data show CDR1 as SGHVS and CDR2 as FQNEAQ. The CDR3 region is CASSRETGRNQPQHF. CDR3 DNA: TGTGCCAGCAGCCGTGAGACAGGGAGGAATCAGCCCCAGCATTTT. Drawing the rest from reference TRBV7-8 and TRBJ1-5, the complete variable domain is GAGVSQSPRYKVAKRGQDVALRCDPISGHVSLFWYQQALGQGPEFLTYFQNEAQLDKSGLPSDRFFAERPEGSVSTLKIQRTQQEDSAVYLCASSRETGRNQPQHFGDGTRLSIL.

The chain is built from TRBV28 and TRBJ1-2; D is ambiguous. The germline CDR1 and CDR2 sequences are MDHEN and SYDVKM. The CDR3 has 13 residues. The V and J ends lost 4 bases and 3 bases respectively, with 9 bases between them. CDR3 sequence reads: CASSWLEYYGYTF. CDR3 coding DNA: TGTGCCAGCAGTTGGTTGGAGTACTATGGCTACACCTTC.

V usage is TRBV3-1 (or the pseudogene TRBV3-2) and J usage is TRBJ1-6, with D maybe TRBD1 (5 bases). Germline-derived CDR1 and CDR2 are LGHDT and YNNKEL (reference sequence). The CDR3 sequence is 16 residues long. V lost 2 bases to trimming and J lost 7 bases, with 15 bases between them. The CDR3 DNA is TGTGCCAGCAGCCAAAGCTCACAGGTTCACAATTCACCCCTCCACTTT. Translating it yields CASSQSSQVHNSPLHF.

The chain joins TRBV7-9 to TRBJ1-1, with a tentative D call TRBD1 (6 bases). Germline CDR1 and CDR2: SEHNR and FQNEAQ (reference sequence). CDR3 length equals 12 residues. Trimming cost V 5 bases and J 11 bases, with 15 bases left between them. As DNA, the CDR3 is TGTGCCAGCAGCCTCGGGGGGCGAAGGGCTTTCTTT. This encodes CASSLGGRRAFF.

The chain employs TRBV4-3 and TRBJ1-6, with 7 bases lining up with TRBD1. CDR3 size: 15 residues. The junction had 5 bases not matched to a gene; V was cut back by 0 bases and J by 9 bases. Germline CDR1 LGHNA, CDR2 YSLEER. CDR3 nucleotides: TGCGCCAGCAGCCAAGAAAGGCAGGGGGTTTCACCCCTCCACTTT. Protein: CASSQERQGVSPLHF.

The rearrangement joins TRBV30 to TRBJ1-4; 9 positions agree with TRBD1. The CDR3 length is 14 residues. The V gene's germline CDR1 is GTSNPN and CDR2 SVGIG (reference sequence). The CDR3 here is CARGSGQGFQKLFF. As DNA, the CDR3 is TGTGCTCGAGGATCGGGACAGGGATTCCAAAAACTGTTTTTT.

This clone has a handful of counts. V and J are TRBV19 and TRBJ1-1; TRBD1 matches 7 bases. The CDR3 runs to 14 residues. Germline V CDR1 and CDR2: LNHDA, SQIVND (reference sequence). V was pared by 5 bases and J by 4 bases, with 7 bases of the junction left unmatched. The CDR3 reads CASSLEGASTEAFF. CDR3 in DNA: TGTGCCAGTAGTTTGGAGGGGGCAAGCACTGAAGCTTTCTTT.

The V and J genes are TRBV19 and TRBJ1-1; no firm D call. The CDR3 loop spans 14 amino acids. The germline CDR1 and CDR2 sequences are LNHDA and SQIVND (reference sequence). Trimming pared 2 bases from V and 0 bases from J, leaving 7 bases between. CDR3 in amino acids: CASSIPNMNTEAFF. DNA of the CDR3: TGTGCCAGTAGTATACCAAACATGAACACTGAAGCTTTCTTT.

This clone was observed a few times. This chain joins TRBV30 and TRBJ1-6, with 7 bases fitting TRBD1. This CDR3 contains 20 residues. V gave up 1 base and J gave up 0 bases; unmatched junction bases: 15. The germline gives CDR1 GTSNPN, CDR2 SVGIG (reference sequence). The CDR3 bases are TGTGCCTGGAGTGCGGGGGCTCGACAGGGCCTTAGCTCCTATAATTCACCCCTCCACTTT. Its translation is CAWSAGARQGLSSYNSPLHF. Looking up the rest from reference TRBV30 and TRBJ1-6 gives the full variable domain: SQTIHQWPATLVQPVGSPLSLECTVEGTSNPNLYWYRQAAGRGLQLLFYSVGIGQISSEVPQNLSASRPQDRQFILSSKKLLLSDSGFYLCAWSAGARQGLSSYNSPLHFGNGTRLTVT.

The chain combines TRBV5-1 with TRBJ1-6; 8 nucleotides match TRBD1. V shed 1 base, J shed 6 bases, and the junction held 3 bases outside the gene matches. This CDR3 has 15 residues. The germline V gene has CDR1 SGHRS and CDR2 YFSETQ. Here the CDR3 DNA reads TGCGCCAGCAGCTTGAGGGACAGGATTAATTCACCCCTCCACTTT. Protein: CASSLRDRINSPLHF.

This clone was observed a single time. The gene calls are TRBV28 and TRBJ2-7; the match to TRBD1 covers 9 bases. The V and J ends lost 6 bases and 5 bases, in that order; junction bases with no gene match: 11. CDR3 size: 15 residues. CDR1 is MDHEN, CDR2 SYDVKM, per germline. This CDR3 is CASSLPGQGRNEQYF. The CDR3 nucleotides read TGTGCCAGCAGCCTCCCGGGACAGGGTAGAAACGAGCAGTACTTC. Drawing the rest from reference TRBV28 and TRBJ2-7, the complete variable domain is DVKVTQSSRYLVKRTGEKVFLECVQDMDHENMFWYRQDPGLGLRLIYFSYDVKMKEKGDIPEGYSVSREKKERFSLILESASTNQTSMYLCASSLPGQGRNEQYFGPGTRLTVT.

The gene calls are TRBV9 and TRBJ1-2, with no clear D. From germline, CDR1 is SGDLS and CDR2 YYNGEE. V gave up 0 bases and J gave up 8 bases, with 20 bases separating them. The CDR3 has 16 residues. The CDR3: CASSVALGGSPGGYTF. The CDR3 coding sequence is TGTGCCAGCAGCGTAGCATTGGGAGGCAGTCCGGGAGGCTACACCTTC.

This chain connects TRBV4-1 to TRBJ2-2; 7 bases fit TRBD1. This CDR3 spans 16 amino acids. Germline trimming cut 1 base from V and 3 bases from J; bases unmatched to any gene: 5. The germline gives CDR1 MGHRA, CDR2 YSYEKL. The CDR3 protein is CASSQAGTEDTGELFF. CDR3 in DNA: TGCGCCAGCAGCCAAGCCGGGACAGAAGACACCGGGGAGCTGTTTTTT.

This clone was observed a few times. This sample includes further DNA sequences coding for the same CDR3. The chain joins TRBV3-1 (or the pseudogene TRBV3-2) to TRBJ1-1; D is possibly TRBD1 (5 bases). The germline V gene has CDR1 LGHDT and CDR2 YNNKEL (reference sequence). There are 13 residues in the CDR3. V lost 0 bases and J lost 3, with 5 bases in between. CDR3: CASSQDRDTEAFF. The DNA of the CDR3 is TGTGCCAGCAGCCAAGACAGGGACACTGAAGCTTTCTTT.

The genes are TRBV19 and TRBJ1-4; D gene uncertain. The CDR3 runs to 17 residues. Looked up from germline, CDR1 is LNHDA and CDR2 is SQIVND (reference sequence). V was clipped by 3 bases and J by 5 bases, with 19 bases between them. This CDR3 is CASSMIAPPGLNEKLFF. As DNA, the CDR3 is TGTGCCAGTAGTATGATAGCGCCGCCGGGGTTGAATGAAAAACTGTTTTTT.

The chain combines TRBV30 with TRBJ1-1; D might be TRBD1 (5 bases). V shed 5 bases and J shed 2 bases, with 6 bases lying between them. This CDR3 has 11 amino acids. Germline CDR1 reads GTSNPN; CDR2 reads SVGIG (reference sequence). This CDR3 reads CAWDRNTEAFF. The CDR3 bases are TGTGCCTGGGACAGAAACACTGAAGCTTTCTTT.

The J gene is TRBJ2-1, the V gene TRBV11-2; D is unclear. Germline V gene lookup returns CDR1 SGHAT and CDR2 FQNNGV. The ends were cut back, 1 base at V and 6 bases at J, with 13 bases in the middle. The CDR3 runs to 15 residues. The CDR3 sequence is CASSLGYFLGNEQFF. DNA for the CDR3: TGTGCCAGCAGCTTAGGCTATTTTCTAGGCAATGAGCAGTTCTTC.

This chain joins TRBV7-9 and TRBJ1-2; D not resolved. The CDR3 sequence is 11 residues long. The V and J ends lost 3 bases and 5 bases respectively, with 4 bases between them. The germline V gene encodes CDR1 SEHNR and CDR2 FQNEAQ (reference sequence). The CDR3 DNA is TGTGCCAGCAGCTTGACTTATGGCTACACCTTC. Its translation is CASSLTYGYTF.

The V gene is TRBV2, the J gene TRBJ1-2, with 10 bases identical to TRBD1. The V and J ends lost 6 bases and 2 bases, in that order; junction bases with no gene match: 9. CDR1 and CDR2 (germline): SNHLY, FYNNEI. The CDR3 covers 16 residues. CDR3 bases: TGTGCCAGCAGGGGAGAGTTGGGACAGGGGAACTATGGCTACACCTTC. Protein: CASRGELGQGNYGYTF.

V and J are TRBV28 and TRBJ1-2; D is unresolved. Germline assignment: CDR1 MDHEN and CDR2 SYDVKM. The CDR3 has 11 residues. V shed 8 bases and J shed 2 bases, with 6 bases lying between them. The CDR3 DNA reads as TGTGCCAGCCGACTGAACTATGGCTACACCTTC. Translating gives CASRLNYGYTF.

The J gene is TRBJ1-5, the V gene TRBV10-1; D not certain. The CDR3 length is 13 residues. Deletions cut 9 bases from V and 2 bases from J, with 11 bases between. The germline gives CDR1 WNHNN, CDR2 SYGVQD (reference sequence). In DNA form, the CDR3 reads TGCGCCAGTCGCGGGAGAGGCAATCAGCCCCAGCATTTT. Residues: CASRGRGNQPQHF.